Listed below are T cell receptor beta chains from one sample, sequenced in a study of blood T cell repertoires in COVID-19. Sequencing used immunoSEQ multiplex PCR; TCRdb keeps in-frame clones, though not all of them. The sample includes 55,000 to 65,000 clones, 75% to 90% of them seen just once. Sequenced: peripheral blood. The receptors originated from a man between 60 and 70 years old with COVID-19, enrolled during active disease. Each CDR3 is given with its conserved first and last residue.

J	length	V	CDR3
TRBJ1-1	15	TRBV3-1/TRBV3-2	CASSLERGLNTEAFF
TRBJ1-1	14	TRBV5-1	CASSIRQRNTEAFF
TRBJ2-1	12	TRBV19	CASSHPGNEQFF
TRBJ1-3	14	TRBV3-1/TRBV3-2	CASSQAGLGNTIYF
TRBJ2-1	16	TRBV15	CATSIDHSGGAYEQFF
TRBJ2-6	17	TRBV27	CASSSRDRLSGANVLTF
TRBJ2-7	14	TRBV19	CASSTPDRGNEQYF
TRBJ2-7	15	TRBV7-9	CASSFRQGNKYEQYF
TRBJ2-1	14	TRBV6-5	CASKAGGGWDEQFF
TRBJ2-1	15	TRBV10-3	CAISEGTGNPDEQFF
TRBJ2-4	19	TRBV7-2	CASSLAAPGLANAKNIQYF
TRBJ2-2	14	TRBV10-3	CAIKGASDIGELFF
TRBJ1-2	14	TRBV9	CASSPRTGQGPDAF
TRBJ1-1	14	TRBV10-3	CAISGGTGGSMAFF
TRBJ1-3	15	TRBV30	CAWSVGGDSGNTIYF
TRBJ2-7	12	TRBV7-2	CASSRDRYEQYF
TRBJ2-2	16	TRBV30	CAWNGGRGLHTGELFF
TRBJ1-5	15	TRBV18	CASSGMGLSKQPQHF
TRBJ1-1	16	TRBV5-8	CASSLTRARVHTEAFF
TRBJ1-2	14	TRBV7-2	CASSTGPGLDGYTF
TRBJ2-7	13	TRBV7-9	CASSLTEGGEQYF
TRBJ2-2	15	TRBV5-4	CASSLVSGYTGELFF
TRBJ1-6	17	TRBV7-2	CASSLYQPRQGGSPLHF
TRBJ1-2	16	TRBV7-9	CASSRLLDRFRYGYTF
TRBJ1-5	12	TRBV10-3	CAISPQGRVQHF
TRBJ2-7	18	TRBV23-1	CASSHGQGTGPSSYEQYF
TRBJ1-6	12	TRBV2	CASKQAPSPLHF
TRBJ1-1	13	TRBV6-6	CASSFIPSGGAFF
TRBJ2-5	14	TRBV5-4	CASSLDDFQETQYF
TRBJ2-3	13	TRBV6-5	CASSYSGGDTQYF
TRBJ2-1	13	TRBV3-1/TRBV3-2	CASSPRVTNEQFF
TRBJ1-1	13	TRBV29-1	CSVVGHQNTEAFF
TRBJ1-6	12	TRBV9	CASSDRDSPLHF
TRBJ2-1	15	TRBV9	CASSVSGGVNNEQFF
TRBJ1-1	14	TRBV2	CASFWGGGSTEAFF
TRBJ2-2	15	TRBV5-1	CASSLGTRGTGELFF